These 32 T cell receptor beta chains were all obtained from the same sample, sequenced in a study of control samples from healthy donors and cancer patients. Clones were sequenced by immunoSEQ multiplex PCR, and TCRdb holds only the in-frame ones, with some missing. Altogether about 410,000 clones are present, 80% to 95% being singletons, with the ten largest covering around 6.4%. The sequencing sample was made of PBMCs. The receptors here all came from a man aged 40-49 years with head and neck cancer.

The chain is built from TRBV9 and TRBJ2-1, with a tentative D call TRBD1 (6 bases). The germline gives CDR1 SGDLS, CDR2 YYNGEE. V was cut by 2 bases and J by 0 bases, with 15 bases left in between. The CDR3 loop spans 17 amino acids. Here the CDR3 reads CASSVKDRLSSYNEQFF. The CDR3 nucleotides read TGTGCCAGCAGCGTCAAGGACAGATTGAGCTCCTACAATGAGCAGTTCTTC.

V is TRBV5-8 and J is TRBJ2-1, with no clear D. V was shortened by 6 bases and J by 1 base, with 14 bases between the two germline ends. CDR1 is SGHTS and CDR2 is YDEGEE in the germline V gene. This CDR3 spans 15 amino acids. The CDR3 coding sequence is TGTGCCAGCAATAGGGCGGCCATATCCTACAATGAGCAGTTCTTC. It specifies CASNRAAISYNEQFF.

This clone was observed once. The genes are TRBV6-5 and TRBJ1-6, with D uncertain. V gave up 0 bases and J gave up 6 bases, with 12 bases separating them. Germline V CDR1 and CDR2: MNHEY, SVGAGI. CDR3 length: 16 amino acids. The CDR3 DNA follows: TGTGCCAGCAGTTACTCCGGGCAGGCTCTTAATTCACCCCTCCACTTT. It specifies CASSYSGQALNSPLHF.

The chain has TRBV21-1 and TRBJ2-2; the table's D gene call, TRBD2, was not cross checked with the DNA. TRBV21-1 is shown as a pseudogene. The CDR3 covers 14 residues. The CDR3 region has the DNA TGTGCCACCTCGGGGGGGGAAGACACCGGGGAGCTGTTTTTT. It codes for CATSGGEDTGELFF.

Here the CDR3 DNA reads TGTGCCAGCAGTTTAGCCGGGGCCAACGTCCTGACTTTC. Its protein product is CASSLAGANVLTF. The chain uses TRBV27 and TRBJ2-6; D not resolved. From germline, CDR1 is MNHEY and CDR2 SMNVEV (reference sequence). This CDR3 has 13 amino acids. The V end lost 2 bases, the J end lost 4 bases, and 3 bases lay between the germline ends.

The rearrangement joins TRBV6-5 to TRBJ1-1, with D perhaps matching TRBD1 (5 bases). V was clipped by 7 bases and J by 3 bases, with 12 bases between them. The germline CDR1 and CDR2 sequences are MNHEY and SVGAGI. The CDR3 loop spans 13 amino acids. CDR3 region: CASTRQWDTEAFF. The CDR3 region has the DNA TGTGCCAGCACCCGACAGTGGGACACTGAAGCTTTCTTT.

CDR3 nucleotide sequence: TGTGCCAGCAGCTCTTGGACAGTCGCGCCCTATGGCTACACCTTC. Translation gives CASSSWTVAPYGYTF. The rearrangement uses TRBV7-3 and TRBJ1-2; perhaps TRBD1 as D (6 bases). V was shortened by 4 bases and J by 4 bases, with 16 bases between the two germline ends. Germline lookup yields CDR1 SGHTA and CDR2 FQGTGA. This CDR3 is 15 amino acids long. Variable domain in full (rest from reference TRBV7-3 and TRBJ1-2): GAGVSQTPSNKVTEKGKYVELRCDPISGHTALYWYRQSLGQGPEFLIYFQGTGAADDSGLPNDRFFAVRPEGSVSTLKIQRTERGDSAVYLCASSSWTVAPYGYTFGSGTRLTVV.

This clone was seen just once. V gene TRBV7-3 combines with J gene TRBJ1-2, with unresolved D. Trimming removed 5 bases at V and 4 bases at J, with 17 bases between. The CDR3 totals 15 residues. CDR1 is SGHTA and CDR2 is FQGTGA in the germline V gene. The DNA of the CDR3 is TGTGCCAGCAGCGCCCGGGCCGCCCTCCCCTATGGCTACACCTTC. This sequence encodes CASSARAALPYGYTF.

This rearrangement joins TRBV7-9 to TRBJ1-4, with D unclear. Germline-derived CDR1 and CDR2 are SEHNR and FQNEAQ (reference sequence). V lost 5 bases and J 2 bases, leaving 12 bases between the germline ends. This CDR3 is built from 15 residues. The CDR3 sequence is CASSRGLGTNEKLFF. CDR3 DNA: TGTGCCAGCAGCCGGGGTCTGGGGACTAATGAAAAACTGTTTTTT.

The gene calls are TRBV6-5 and TRBJ1-1; possible D gene TRBD1, 5 bases. Germline assignment: CDR1 MNHEY and CDR2 SVGAGI. The CDR3 runs to 13 residues. V was clipped by 6 bases and J by 5 bases, with 13 bases between them. CDR3 DNA sequence: TGTGCCAGCAGCTTACGCAGGGAGACTGAAGCTTTCTTT. Amino acids: CASSLRRETEAFF.

Here the CDR3 DNA reads TGTGCCAGTAGCGGGAGTAAATCTGTCAGAAACAATGAGCAGTTCTTC. Translating it yields CASSGSKSVRNNEQFF. V usage is TRBV28 and J usage is TRBJ2-1, with 9 bases matching TRBD2. V shed 9 bases and J 5 bases; nucleotides not matched to a gene: 14. The CDR3 is 16 residues long. Germline V gene lookup returns CDR1 MDHEN and CDR2 SYDVKM.

The V call is TRBV30, the J call TRBJ1-3; 11 nucleotides agree with TRBD1. The V and J ends lost 3 bases and 4 bases, in that order; junction bases with no gene match: 2. Germline CDR1 GTSNPN, CDR2 SVGIG (reference sequence). CDR3 length: 14 amino acids. The DNA for the CDR3 is TGTGCCTGGAGGGACAGGGGGCGAGGAAACACCATATATTTT. Amino acids: CAWRDRGRGNTIYF.

The chain combines TRBV6-2 or TRBV6-3 with TRBJ1-2; D is possibly TRBD1 (5 bases). The CDR3 runs to 12 residues. Looked up from germline, CDR1 is MNHEY and CDR2 is SVGEGT. V was clipped by 4 bases and J by 4 bases, with 7 bases between them. The CDR3 is CASSWDFYGYTF. In DNA, the CDR3 is TGTGCCAGCAGTTGGGACTTCTATGGCTACACCTTC.

The V and J genes are TRBV5-4 and TRBJ2-2; possibly TRBD1 for D (6 bases). The germline CDR1 and CDR2 sequences are SGHNT and YYREEE (reference sequence). The CDR3 extends over 15 amino acids. V was clipped by 0 bases and J by 4 bases, with 10 bases between them. CDR3 coding DNA: TGTGCCAGCAGCTTGGGCCAAGGGGGCACCGGGGAGCTGTTTTTT. Translation: CASSLGQGGTGELFF.

V usage is TRBV11-2 and J usage is TRBJ2-5; possibly TRBD1 or TRBD2 for D (6 bases each). The V gene's germline CDR1 is SGHAT and CDR2 FQNNGV. Trimming cost V 0 bases and J 5 bases, with 13 bases left between them. The CDR3 totals 15 residues. The CDR3 DNA reads TGTGCCAGCAGCTTAGATGGGGGGCGGTGGGAGACCCAGTACTTC. It is translated as CASSLDGGRWETQYF.

V usage is TRBV5-1 and J usage is TRBJ2-7; 7 bases are a match to TRBD1. With V trimmed by 4 bases and J by 3 bases, 10 bases remained unmatched. The germline gives CDR1 SGHRS, CDR2 YFSETQ. This CDR3 region has 15 residues. This chain's CDR3 is CASSAYRGEDYEQYF. CDR3 nucleotide sequence: TGCGCCAGCAGCGCCTACAGGGGAGAGGACTACGAGCAGTACTTC.

The CDR3: CASSKDRRDVYEQYF. In nucleotides, the CDR3 is TGTGCCAGCAGCAAGGACAGACGAGATGTCTACGAGCAGTACTTC. The chain links TRBV7-8 to TRBJ2-7; perhaps TRBD1 as D (6 bases). The V and J ends lost 5 bases and 3 bases respectively, with 17 bases between them. The germline gives CDR1 SGHVS, CDR2 FQNEAQ. This CDR3 has 15 residues.

This clone was recorded only once. The chain combines TRBV7-9 with TRBJ2-7, with no clear D. CDR1 is SEHNR and CDR2 is FQNEAQ in the germline V gene (reference sequence). The V end lost 0 bases, the J end lost 5 bases, and 11 bases lay between the germline ends. The CDR3 loop spans 14 amino acids. CDR3 bases: TGTGCCAGCAGCTTAGCCCCTGGTGCGGACGAGCAGTACTTC. Translating it yields CASSLAPGADEQYF.

The chain uses TRBV7-8 and TRBJ2-1; 7 bases map to TRBD1. Germline V gives CDR1 SGHVS, CDR2 FQNEAQ. Unmatched junction bases numbered 1, after V lost 1 base and J lost 4 bases. CDR3 size: 14 residues. The CDR3 nucleotides are TGTGCCAGCAGCTTAGGACAGGGTTACAATGAGCAGTTCTTC. Encoded protein: CASSLGQGYNEQFF.

To note about this clone: Other DNA sequences in the sample encode the same CDR3. The chain joins TRBV18 to TRBJ2-5, with D uncertain. CDR1 is KGHSH and CDR2 is LQKENI in the germline V gene. The CDR3 has 14 residues. The germline V and J ends were trimmed by 2 bases and 2 bases, with 9 bases remaining between them. The CDR3 reads CASSPGVPQETQYF. The CDR3 DNA is TGTGCCAGCTCACCAGGGGTACCGCAAGAGACCCAGTACTTC.

The rearrangement links TRBV4-1 to TRBJ2-1, with 8 bases matching TRBD2. The germline CDR1 and CDR2 sequences are MGHRA and YSYEKL. The CDR3 extends over 16 amino acids. The trim removed 0 bases at V and 9 bases at J, leaving 10 bases unmatched. CDR3 sequence (DNA): TGCGCCAGCAGCCAAGAAGTAACGGGAGGGCCGAGTGAGCAGTTCTTC. Protein product: CASSQEVTGGPSEQFF.

V gene TRBV9 combines with J gene TRBJ2-7, with 8 bases identical to TRBD2. Germline-derived CDR1 and CDR2 are SGDLS and YYNGEE. The ends lost 3 bases at V and 3 bases at J; junction bases unmatched: 2. The CDR3 consists of 13 residues. CDR3 protein: CASSGTSGYEQYF. Written as DNA, the CDR3 is TGTGCCAGCAGCGGTACTAGCGGCTACGAGCAGTACTTC. The entire variable domain, with the rest obtained from reference TRBV9 and TRBJ2-7, is as follows: DSGVTQTPKHLITATGQRVTLRCSPRSGDLSVYWYQQSLDQGLQFLIQYYNGEERAKGNILERFSAQQFPDLHSELNLSSLELGDSALYFCASSGTSGYEQYFGPGTRLTVT.

V and J are TRBV9 and TRBJ2-5; 9 positions agree with TRBD1. Germline V lookup: CDR1 SGDLS, CDR2 YYNGEE. Unmatched junction bases numbered 7, after V lost 0 bases and J lost 4 bases. This CDR3 has 16 amino acids. In DNA form, the CDR3 reads TGTGCCAGCAGCGTAGGGGGACAGGGACGAGGAGAGACCCAGTACTTC. Translation gives CASSVGGQGRGETQYF.

The chain combines TRBV7-3 with TRBJ2-2; 7 bases line up with TRBD1. V trimming: 5 bases; J trimming: 4 bases; junction bases outside the gene matches: 10. Germline CDR1 is SGHTA and CDR2 is FQGTGA. The CDR3 is 16 residues long. The CDR3 reads CASSRGQVMGTGELFF. In DNA form, the CDR3 reads TGTGCCAGCAGCCGAGGACAGGTGATGGGCACCGGGGAGCTGTTTTTT.

This clone was seen a few times. The chain recombines TRBV5-1 with TRBJ1-4; TRBD1 agrees at 8 bases. Germline V gives CDR1 SGHRS, CDR2 YFSETQ. The J segment lost 5 bases and the V segment lost 3 bases, leaving 9 bases of the junction unmatched. The CDR3 totals 16 residues. In DNA form, the CDR3 reads TGCGCCAGCAGCTCCGAATGGACAGGGAGGAATGAAAAACTGTTTTTT. The encoded protein is CASSSEWTGRNEKLFF.

This clone was seen only once. The rearrangement links TRBV19 to TRBJ1-1, with D possibly matching TRBD1 (6 bases). Germline V lookup: CDR1 LNHDA, CDR2 SQIVND (reference sequence). The V end lost 10 bases, the J end lost 4 bases, and 13 bases lay between the germline ends. CDR3 size: 12 residues. CDR3 sequence reads: CATTGPGTEAFF. Here the CDR3 DNA reads TGTGCCACTACAGGGCCCGGCACTGAAGCTTTCTTT.

The chain uses TRBV7-8 and TRBJ1-4, with D maybe TRBD1 (5 bases). The CDR3 is made up of 15 amino acids. Trimming stripped 3 bases from V and 6 bases from J, with 14 bases between. Germline lookup yields CDR1 SGHVS and CDR2 FQNEAQ. The CDR3 DNA follows: TGTGCCAGCAGCTTCCCCGGGACGGAAGATGAAAAACTGTTTTTT. The encoded protein is CASSFPGTEDEKLFF.

The chain carries TRBV19 and TRBJ2-5, with no clear D. V was pared by 3 bases and J by 5 bases, with 19 bases between. The CDR3 has 16 amino acids. Germline CDR1 reads LNHDA; CDR2 reads SQIVND (reference sequence). CDR3 DNA sequence: TGTGCCAGTAGTATCTGGCGGAGTCCGTCCGCGGAGACCCAGTACTTC. This gives the protein CASSIWRSPSAETQYF.

The chain joins TRBV30 to TRBJ2-7; D may be TRBD1 (6 bases). V was cut by 0 bases and J by 0 bases, with 12 bases left in between. The CDR3 sequence is 15 residues long. Per germline, CDR1 GTSNPN and CDR2 SVGIG (reference sequence). This CDR3 reads CAWSVGGTTSYEQYF. The DNA for the CDR3 is TGTGCCTGGAGTGTAGGGGGTACGACCTCCTACGAGCAGTACTTC.

The gene calls are TRBV28 and TRBJ1-2; TRBD1 might be the D (6 bases). The CDR3 has 14 residues. Germline loops: CDR1 MDHEN, CDR2 SYDVKM. With 3 bases removed from V and 5 bases from J, the gap between germline ends came to 13 bases. CDR3 DNA sequence: TGTGCCAGCAGTTTCAGGGGTGAGGGGTATGGCTACACCTTC. Encoded protein: CASSFRGEGYGYTF.

The chain employs TRBV5-1 and TRBJ2-7, with D perhaps matching TRBD2 (5 bases). Per the germline V gene, CDR1 is SGHRS and CDR2 is YFSETQ. The CDR3 runs to 14 residues. V lost 0 bases and J 2 bases, leaving 9 bases between the germline ends. The CDR3 region is CASSLGDGAYEQYF. CDR3 DNA: TGCGCCAGCAGCTTGGGCGACGGGGCCTACGAGCAGTACTTC.

The rearrangement uses TRBV9 and TRBJ1-2; 9 bases line up with TRBD1. Germline values: CDR1 SGDLS, CDR2 YYNGEE. This CDR3 comprises 16 residues. J gave up 0 bases and V 3 bases, and 6 bases lay outside the gene matches. The CDR3 DNA sequence: TGTGCCAGCAGCGCCGGACGGACAGGGGCTAACTATGGCTACACCTTC. It yields the protein CASSAGRTGANYGYTF.